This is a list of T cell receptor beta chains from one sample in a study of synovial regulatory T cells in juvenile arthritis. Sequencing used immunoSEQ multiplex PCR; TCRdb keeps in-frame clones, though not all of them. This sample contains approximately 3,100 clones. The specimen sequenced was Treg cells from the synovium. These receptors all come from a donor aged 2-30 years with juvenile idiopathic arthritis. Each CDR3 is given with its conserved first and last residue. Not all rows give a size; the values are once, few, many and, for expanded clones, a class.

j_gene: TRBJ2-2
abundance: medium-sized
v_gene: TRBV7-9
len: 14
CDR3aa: CAGSRGQNTGELFF

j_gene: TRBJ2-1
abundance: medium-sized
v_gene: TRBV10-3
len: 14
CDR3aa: CAIALAGRVKEQFF

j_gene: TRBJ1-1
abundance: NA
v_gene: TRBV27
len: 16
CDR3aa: CASNLVVTGPNTEAFF

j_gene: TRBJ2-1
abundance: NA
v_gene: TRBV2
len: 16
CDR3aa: CASSEARERKGNEQFF

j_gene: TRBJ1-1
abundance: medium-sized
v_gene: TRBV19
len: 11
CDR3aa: CATLGTPGAFF

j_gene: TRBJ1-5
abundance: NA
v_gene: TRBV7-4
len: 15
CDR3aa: CASSLGGGMGQPQHF

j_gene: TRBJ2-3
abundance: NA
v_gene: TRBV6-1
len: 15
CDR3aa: CASSERSGSTDTQYF

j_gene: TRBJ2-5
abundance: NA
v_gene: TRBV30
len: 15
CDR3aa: CAWSTSGWSQETQYF

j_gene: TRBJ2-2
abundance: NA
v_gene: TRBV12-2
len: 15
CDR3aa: CASRLEAGNTGELFF

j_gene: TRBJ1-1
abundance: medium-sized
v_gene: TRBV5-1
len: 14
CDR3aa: CASSLDGVGTEAFF

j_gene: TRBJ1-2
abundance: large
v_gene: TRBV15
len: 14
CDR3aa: CATSREGTARGYTF

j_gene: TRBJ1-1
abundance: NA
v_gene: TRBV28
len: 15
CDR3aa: CALTLAGGAGTEAFF

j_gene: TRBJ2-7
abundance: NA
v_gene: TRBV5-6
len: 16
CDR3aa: CASSFRLSGVPYEQYF

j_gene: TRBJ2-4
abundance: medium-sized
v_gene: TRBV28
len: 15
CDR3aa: CASSFGGLAKNIQYF